This T cell receptor (beta chain) was captured in a study of blood T cell repertoires in COVID-19. Looking at the study overall: Specimens from acute and convalescent COVID-19 originated in the United States, Italy and Spain. Sources were T cells, B-cell-depleted T cells, or PBMCs; the material itself was cDNA or gDNA.

As processed by the authors: Reference gene primer amplification yielded estimated nucleated cell counts. Data came from immunoSEQ multiplex PCR; TCRdb stores just in-frame clones and leaves some out. V and J calls and clone size are as listed in that table; D and trimming were resolved from the DNA. The sample shows roughly 250,000 clones, approximately 84% of them seen only once. The Seattle site enrolled patients during active infection and followed them longitudinally. Germline CDR1 is SGHDT and CDR2 is YYEEEE. This CDR3 has 15 residues. The junction had 3 bases not matched to a gene; V was cut back by 2 bases and J by 1 base.

This sequence joins TRBV5-6 and TRBJ1-2; TRBD1 aligns across 9 bases. Sequenced: peripheral blood. The receptor's source is a person aged 70 to 80 with COVID-19, enrolled during active disease. The CDR3 bases are TGTGCCAGCAGCTTCTTGACAGGGGGTAACTATGGCTACACCTTC. Residues: CASSFLTGGNYGYTF.